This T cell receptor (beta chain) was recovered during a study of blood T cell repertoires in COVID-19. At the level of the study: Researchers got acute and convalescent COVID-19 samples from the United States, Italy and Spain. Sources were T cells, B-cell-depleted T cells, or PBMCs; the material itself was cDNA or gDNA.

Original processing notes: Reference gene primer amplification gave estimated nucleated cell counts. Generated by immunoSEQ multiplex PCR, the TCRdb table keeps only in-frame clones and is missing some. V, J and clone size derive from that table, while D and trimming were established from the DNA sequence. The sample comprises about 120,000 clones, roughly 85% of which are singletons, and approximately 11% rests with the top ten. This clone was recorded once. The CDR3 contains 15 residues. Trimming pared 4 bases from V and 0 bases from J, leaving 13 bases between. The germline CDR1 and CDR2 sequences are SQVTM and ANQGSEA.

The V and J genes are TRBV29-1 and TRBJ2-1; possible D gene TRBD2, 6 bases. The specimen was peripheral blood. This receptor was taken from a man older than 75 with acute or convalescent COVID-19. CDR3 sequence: CSVAKSGHSYNEQFF. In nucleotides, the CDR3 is TGCAGCGTTGCGAAAAGCGGGCACTCCTACAATGAGCAGTTCTTC.